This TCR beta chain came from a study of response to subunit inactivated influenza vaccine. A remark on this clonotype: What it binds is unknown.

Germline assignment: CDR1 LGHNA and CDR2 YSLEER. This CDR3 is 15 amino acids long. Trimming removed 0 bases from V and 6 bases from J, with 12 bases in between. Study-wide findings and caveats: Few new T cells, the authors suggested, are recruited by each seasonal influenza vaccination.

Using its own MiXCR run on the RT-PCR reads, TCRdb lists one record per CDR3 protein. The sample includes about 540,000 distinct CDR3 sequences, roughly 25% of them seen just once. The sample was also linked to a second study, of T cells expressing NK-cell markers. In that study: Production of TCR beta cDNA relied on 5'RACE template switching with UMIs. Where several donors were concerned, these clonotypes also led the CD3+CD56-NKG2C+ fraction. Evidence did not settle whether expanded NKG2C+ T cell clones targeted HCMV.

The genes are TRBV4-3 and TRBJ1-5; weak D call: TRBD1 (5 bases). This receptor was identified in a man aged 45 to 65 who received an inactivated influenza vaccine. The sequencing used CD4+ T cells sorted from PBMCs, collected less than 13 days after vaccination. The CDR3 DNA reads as TGCGCCAGCAGCCAAGATCTGGGGGTCGGTCAGCCCCAGCATTTT. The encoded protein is CASSQDLGVGQPQHF.